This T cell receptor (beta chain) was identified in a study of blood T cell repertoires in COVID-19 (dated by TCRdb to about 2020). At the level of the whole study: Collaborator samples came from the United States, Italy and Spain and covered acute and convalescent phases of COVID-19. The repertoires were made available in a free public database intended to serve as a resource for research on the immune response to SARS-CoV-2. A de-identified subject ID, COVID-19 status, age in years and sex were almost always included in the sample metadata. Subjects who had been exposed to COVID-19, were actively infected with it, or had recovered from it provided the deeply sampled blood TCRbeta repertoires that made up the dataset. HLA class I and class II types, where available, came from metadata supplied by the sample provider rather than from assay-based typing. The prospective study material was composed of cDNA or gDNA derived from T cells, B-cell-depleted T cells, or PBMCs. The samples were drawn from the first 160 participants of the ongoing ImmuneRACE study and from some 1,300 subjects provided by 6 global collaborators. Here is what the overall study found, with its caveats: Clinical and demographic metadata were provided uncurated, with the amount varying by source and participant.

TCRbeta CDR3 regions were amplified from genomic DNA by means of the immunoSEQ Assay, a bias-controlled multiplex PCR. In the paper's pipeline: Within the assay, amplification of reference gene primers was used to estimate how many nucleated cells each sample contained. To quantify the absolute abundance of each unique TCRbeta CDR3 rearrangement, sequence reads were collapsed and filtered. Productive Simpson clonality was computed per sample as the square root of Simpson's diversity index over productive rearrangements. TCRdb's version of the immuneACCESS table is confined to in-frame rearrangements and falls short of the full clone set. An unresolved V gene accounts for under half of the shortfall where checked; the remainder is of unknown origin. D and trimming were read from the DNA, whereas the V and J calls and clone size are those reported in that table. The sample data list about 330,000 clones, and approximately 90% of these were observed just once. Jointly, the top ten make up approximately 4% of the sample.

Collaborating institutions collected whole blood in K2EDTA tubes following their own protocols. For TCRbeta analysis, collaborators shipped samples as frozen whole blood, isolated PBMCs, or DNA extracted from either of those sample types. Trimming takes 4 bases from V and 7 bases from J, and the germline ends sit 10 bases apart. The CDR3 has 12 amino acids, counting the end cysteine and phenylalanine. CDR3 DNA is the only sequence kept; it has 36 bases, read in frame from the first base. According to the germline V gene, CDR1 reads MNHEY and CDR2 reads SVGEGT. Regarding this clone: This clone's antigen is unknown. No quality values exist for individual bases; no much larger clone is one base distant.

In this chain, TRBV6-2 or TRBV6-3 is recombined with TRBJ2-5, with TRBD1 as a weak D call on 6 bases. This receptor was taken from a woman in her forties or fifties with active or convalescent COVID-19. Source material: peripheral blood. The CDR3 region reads CASSWGPGTQYF. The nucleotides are TGTGCCAGCAGTTGGGGGCCAGGGACCCAGTACTTC.